This TCR beta chain was captured in a study of early T cells in non-severe SARS-CoV-2 infection. This clonotype was counted many times. Each CDR3 protein is one row after TCRdb ran MiXCR on the 5' RACE reads. The sample lists about 46,000 distinct CDR3 sequences, around 10% occurring once. The source was whole blood, collected at baseline. This receptor was identified in an adult who was a healthcare worker with PCR-confirmed SARS-CoV-2 infection or an uninfected control (not recorded which).

The CDR3 nucleotides are TGTGCCAGCAGCTTTGGGGACCTAGCGGGGGAGGCCTACGAGCAGTACTTC. Its protein is CASSFGDLAGEAYEQYF. The rearrangement links TRBV5-6 to TRBJ2-7; 10 bases match TRBD2. The CDR3 has 17 residues. The J segment lost 2 bases and the V segment lost 2 bases, leaving 10 bases of the junction unmatched. Per germline, CDR1 SGHDT and CDR2 YYEEEE.